These 27 T cell receptor beta chains share one sample of origin, sequenced in a study of lymphopenia after photon versus proton radiotherapy. The table came from immunoSEQ multiplex PCR; TCRdb's copy has only in-frame clones and leaves some out. In the table there are 7,000 to 9,500 clones, 70% to 90% of which are singletons. The sample here was peripheral blood, taken from a patient treated with photon-based radiotherapy. Receptor source: a woman in her 70s with pancreatic cancer.

CDR3 sequence: CSVQQGGRGNGELFF. CDR3 coding DNA: TGCAGCGTTCAACAAGGGGGCAGGGGGAACGGGGAGCTGTTTTTT. The gene calls are TRBV29-1 and TRBJ2-2; 7 bases match TRBD1. The V segment lost 5 bases and the J segment 7 bases; nucleotides outside the gene matches: 13. Germline assignment: CDR1 SQVTM and CDR2 ANQGSEA. This CDR3 region has 15 residues.

This chain links TRBV28 with TRBJ1-1; D may be TRBD1 (5 bases). This CDR3 has 14 amino acids. The germline CDR1 and CDR2 sequences are MDHEN and SYDVKM. Trimming stripped 5 bases from V and 4 bases from J, with 14 bases between. CDR3 in amino acids: CASSLGDVFTEAFF. CDR3 nucleotides: TGTGCCAGCAGTCTAGGGGATGTGTTCACTGAAGCTTTCTTT. Variable domain in full (rest from reference TRBV28 and TRBJ1-1): DVKVTQSSRYLVKRTGEKVFLECVQDMDHENMFWYRQDPGLGLRLIYFSYDVKMKEKGDIPEGYSVSREKKERFSLILESASTNQTSMYLCASSLGDVFTEAFFGQGTRLTVV.

The chain employs TRBV14 and TRBJ1-2; D gene ambiguous. Trimming took off 4 bases at V and 4 bases at J, with 13 bases between the two ends. CDR3 length: 14 amino acids. CDR1 and CDR2 (germline): SGHDN, FVKESK. The CDR3 reads CASSRSETLYGYTF. The CDR3 region has the DNA TGTGCCAGCAGCCGAAGCGAGACCCTCTATGGCTACACCTTC.

V is TRBV5-6 and J is TRBJ2-7; D remains unclear. Trimming pared 0 bases from V and 7 bases from J, leaving 11 bases between. CDR3 length: 13 amino acids. Germline CDR1 is SGHDT and CDR2 is YYEEEE. The CDR3 DNA reads TGTGCCAGCAGCTTGGGCGTACCTTTGGAGCAGTACTTC. Protein: CASSLGVPLEQYF.

The rearrangement uses TRBV6-1 and TRBJ2-2, with a tentative D call TRBD1 (6 bases). The germline gives CDR1 MNHNS, CDR2 SASEGT. The CDR3 loop spans 15 amino acids. The ends were cut back, 1 base at V and 4 bases at J, with 10 bases in the middle. The CDR3 region is CASSEVQGTTGELFF. CDR3 coding DNA: TGTGCCAGCAGTGAAGTTCAGGGGACCACCGGGGAGCTGTTTTTT.

The chain has TRBV28 and TRBJ2-6, with D perhaps being TRBD1 or TRBD2 (5 bases each). The V gene lost 7 bases and the J gene lost 0 bases, with 13 bases spanning the gap. CDR3 length: 16 residues. Germline V gene sequence: CDR1 MDHEN, CDR2 SYDVKM. The DNA of the CDR3 is TGTGCCAGCACTCGGCAGGGACCCTCTGGGGCCAACGTCCTGACTTTC. It codes for CASTRQGPSGANVLTF.

V gene TRBV18 combines with J gene TRBJ2-1; TRBD1 is a possible D gene (5 bases). The V and J ends lost 3 bases and 9 bases respectively, with 12 bases between them. This CDR3 contains 13 residues. Germline V gene sequence: CDR1 KGHSH, CDR2 LQKENI. The CDR3 is CASSPSGRVEQFF. Here the CDR3 DNA reads TGTGCCAGCTCACCGTCGGGCAGGGTTGAGCAGTTCTTC.

This rearrangement joins TRBV15 to TRBJ2-5, with D perhaps TRBD2 (8 bases). The CDR3 covers 18 residues. Trimming left V 1 base short and J 1 base short, with 19 bases between. From germline, CDR1 is LNHNV and CDR2 YYDKDF (reference sequence). In DNA form, the CDR3 reads TGTGCCACCAGCAGAGCGCCAGGGGGAAGCGGGAGCCAAGAGACCCAGTACTTC. This translates into CATSRAPGGSGSQETQYF.

The chain employs TRBV19 and TRBJ1-5; no reliable D call. This CDR3 is 12 amino acids long. The V gene's germline CDR1 is LNHDA and CDR2 SQIVND (reference sequence). Deletions cut 5 bases from V and 4 bases from J, with 6 bases between. The CDR3 nucleotides read TGTGCCAGTAGTTACAGTAATCAGCCCCAGCATTTT. Amino acids: CASSYSNQPQHF.

The chain has TRBV18 and TRBJ2-3; 9 bases map to TRBD2. Germline CDR1 is KGHSH and CDR2 is LQKENI. The J segment lost 5 bases and the V segment lost 0 bases, leaving 6 bases of the junction unmatched. The CDR3 is 16 amino acids. The CDR3 DNA reads TGTGCCAGCTCACCACCGGTAGCGGGGGTAATAGATACGCAGTATTTT. This codes for CASSPPVAGVIDTQYF. The full variable domain, its missing parts supplied by reference TRBV18 and TRBJ2-3, is NAGVMQNPRHLVRRRGQEARLRCSPMKGHSHVYWYRQLPEEGLKFMVYLQKENIIDESGMPKERFSAEFPKEGPSILRIQQVVRGDSAAYFCASSPPVAGVIDTQYFGPGTRLTVL.

The chain uses TRBV7-2 and TRBJ1-5; D is unclear. Germline V gives CDR1 SGHTA, CDR2 FQGNSA. Trimming took 5 bases from V and 1 from J, leaving 12 bases between them. This CDR3 has 15 residues. The CDR3 spells CASSKVVGSNQPQHF. The CDR3 nucleotides are TGTGCCAGCAGCAAAGTCGTGGGCAGCAATCAGCCCCAGCATTTT.

The chain recombines TRBV23-1 with TRBJ2-6, with D maybe TRBD2 (5 bases). TRBV23-1 is marked as an open reading frame, function uncertain. V lost 0 bases and J lost 0, with 9 bases in between. The CDR3 length is 17 residues. The CDR3 sequence: CASSQSGAYSGANVLTF. In nucleotides, the CDR3 is TGCGCCAGCAGTCAATCGGGAGCGTACTCTGGGGCCAACGTCCTGACTTTC.

This clone was observed a handful of times. J is TRBJ2-2 and V is TRBV2; 7 positions agree with TRBD1. The CDR3 has 15 amino acids. V shed 6 bases and J 5 bases; nucleotides not matched to a gene: 9. Germline values: CDR1 SNHLY, CDR2 FYNNEI. The CDR3 coding sequence is TGTGCCAGCAGGTCCGGGACAGCGGCGACCGGGGAGCTGTTTTTT. It translates to CASRSGTAATGELFF.

The V and J genes are TRBV10-3 and TRBJ2-5; D is unclear. Germline CDR1 and CDR2: ENHRY and SYGVKD. The CDR3 sequence is 11 residues long. Trimming took off 6 bases at V and 4 bases at J, with 6 bases between the two ends. CDR3 nucleotides: TGTGCCATCAGCCCCGGAGAGACCCAGTACTTC. Encoded protein: CAISPGETQYF.

J is TRBJ2-2 and V is TRBV6-4, with D possibly matching TRBD1 (5 bases). The length of the CDR3 is 16 residues. Germline CDR1 reads MRHNA; CDR2 reads SNTAGT. Trimming cost V 5 bases and J 5 bases, with 18 bases left between them. The CDR3 sequence is CASSSTGGFGTGELFF. In nucleotides, the CDR3 is TGTGCCAGCAGTTCTACAGGTGGTTTTGGAACCGGGGAGCTGTTTTTT.

The table lists this clone with a count of one. The genes are TRBV11-2 and TRBJ1-3, with 7 bases that match TRBD1. The CDR3 is made up of 16 amino acids. Trimming cost V 3 bases and J 2 bases; bases outside gene matches: 7. Germline assignment: CDR1 SGHAT and CDR2 FQNNGV. CDR3 DNA sequence: TGTGCCAGCAGCTTTTACAGGGGCTCCGCTGGAAACACCATATATTTT. It is translated as CASSFYRGSAGNTIYF.

The genes are TRBV7-9 and TRBJ2-3, with 11 nucleotides matching TRBD2. Germline trimming cut 5 bases from V and 4 bases from J; bases unmatched to any gene: 8. Per the germline V gene, CDR1 is SEHNR and CDR2 is FQNEAQ (reference sequence). The CDR3 is 16 residues long. The CDR3 coding sequence is TGTGCCAGCAGCCCTGTAGCGGGAGGGCCTTCAGATACGCAGTATTTT. It specifies CASSPVAGGPSDTQYF.

V and J are TRBV27 and TRBJ2-7; tentatively, D is TRBD1 (5 bases). V dropped 5 bases and J dropped 3 bases, with 17 bases sitting between them. The CDR3 is 15 residues long. Germline-derived CDR1 and CDR2 are MNHEY and SMNVEV (reference sequence). The CDR3, as DNA: TGTGCCAGCAGTCCACGACAGTCCACAAACTACGAGCAGTACTTC. It codes for CASSPRQSTNYEQYF.

This clone was detected only a few times. This sample includes further DNA sequences coding for the same CDR3. The rearrangement links TRBV11-2 to TRBJ2-2, with D unclear. Germline V gene data show CDR1 as SGHAT and CDR2 as FQNNGV. Trimming left V 5 bases short and J 5 bases short, with 6 bases between. This CDR3 comprises 12 residues. The CDR3 spells CASSLGTGELFF. Written as DNA, the CDR3 is TGTGCCAGCAGCCTGGGAACCGGGGAGCTGTTTTTT.

The chain couples TRBV30 to TRBJ1-3, with a weak D call TRBD1 (5 bases). The germline gives CDR1 GTSNPN, CDR2 SVGIG (reference sequence). V lost 5 bases, J lost 0 bases, and 11 bases lay in between. This CDR3 is built from 14 residues. The CDR3 nucleotides read TGTGCCTGGGACAGTCACAGCTCTGGAAACACCATATATTTT. It translates to CAWDSHSSGNTIYF.

This clone was observed a single time. V and J are TRBV19 and TRBJ2-5; a weak D match, TRBD2 (5 bases). The V and J ends lost 3 bases and 7 bases respectively, with 18 bases between them. Germline V CDR1 and CDR2: LNHDA, SQIVND (reference sequence). The CDR3 has 15 amino acids. The CDR3 DNA reads as TGTGCCAGTAGTATTAGCAGCGGTACCGATGGGACCCAGTACTTC. Translating it yields CASSISSGTDGTQYF.

This sequence joins TRBV2 and TRBJ2-2, with a tentative D call TRBD2 (6 bases). CDR3 length equals 15 residues. CDR1 and CDR2 from the germline V gene are SNHLY and FYNNEI. Trimming left V 8 bases short and J 3 bases short, with 16 bases between. CDR3 DNA: TGTGCCAGCTCCTCCCTAGGGACTTACACCGGGGAGCTGTTTTTT. This encodes CASSSLGTYTGELFF.

This sequence joins TRBV19 and TRBJ1-4, with 9 bases that match TRBD1. Germline CDR1 reads LNHDA; CDR2 reads SQIVND (reference sequence). With V trimmed by 7 bases and J by 0 bases, 12 bases remained unmatched. The CDR3 extends over 18 amino acids. The CDR3 nucleotides are TGTGCCAGTACCCAAACCGGGACAGGGATAGCAACTAATGAAAAACTGTTTTTT. It specifies CASTQTGTGIATNEKLFF.

This chain links TRBV7-8 with TRBJ2-1; the D gene is possibly TRBD1 (6 bases). Germline CDR1 reads SGHVS; CDR2 reads FQNEAQ. Trimming pared 8 bases from V and 0 bases from J, leaving 14 bases between. The CDR3 has 15 residues. The CDR3: CASGRVRGSYNEQFF. The CDR3 DNA is TGTGCCAGCGGCCGGGTCAGGGGCTCCTACAATGAGCAGTTCTTC.

The V gene is TRBV5-1, the J gene TRBJ2-7; perhaps TRBD2 as D (6 bases). The CDR3 contains 15 residues. Germline values: CDR1 SGHRS, CDR2 YFSETQ. V lost 4 bases and J 4 bases, leaving 18 bases between the germline ends. The CDR3 nucleotides are TGCGCCAGCAGCCCCGGAGTAGGGAGGAGATACGAGCAGTACTTC. Encoded protein: CASSPGVGRRYEQYF.

The chain has TRBV5-1 and TRBJ1-1; possible D gene TRBD1, 5 bases. CDR1 SGHRS and CDR2 YFSETQ come from the germline V gene. There are 15 residues in the CDR3. The V end lost 6 bases, the J end lost 1 base, and 16 bases lay between the germline ends. The CDR3 DNA follows: TGCGCCAGCACCAGAGGGGCGGGGGGGAACACTGAAGCTTTCTTT. Translating it yields CASTRGAGGNTEAFF.

Here the CDR3 reads CASSRSVWDDDYGYTF. In DNA, the CDR3 is TGTGCCAGCAGCCGGAGCGTCTGGGATGATGACTATGGCTACACCTTC. The chain is built from TRBV7-8 and TRBJ1-2; no firm D call. Germline assignment: CDR1 SGHVS and CDR2 FQNEAQ. The V gene lost 5 bases and the J gene lost 3 bases, with 19 bases spanning the gap. The CDR3 has 16 residues.